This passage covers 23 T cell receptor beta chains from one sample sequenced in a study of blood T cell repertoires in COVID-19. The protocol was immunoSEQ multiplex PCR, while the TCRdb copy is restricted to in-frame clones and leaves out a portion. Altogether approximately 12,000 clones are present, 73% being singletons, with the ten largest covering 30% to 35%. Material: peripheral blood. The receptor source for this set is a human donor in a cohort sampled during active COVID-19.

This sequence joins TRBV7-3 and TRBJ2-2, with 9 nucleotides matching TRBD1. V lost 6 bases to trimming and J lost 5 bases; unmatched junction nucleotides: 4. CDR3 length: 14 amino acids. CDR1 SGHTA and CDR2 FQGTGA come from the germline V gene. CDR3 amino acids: CASSYRGRTGELFF. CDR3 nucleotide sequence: TGTGCCAGCAGTTACAGGGGGCGGACCGGGGAGCTGTTTTTT.

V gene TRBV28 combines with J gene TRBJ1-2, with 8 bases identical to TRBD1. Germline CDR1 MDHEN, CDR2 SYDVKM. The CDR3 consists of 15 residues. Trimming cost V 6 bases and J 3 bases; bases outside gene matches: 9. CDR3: CASRMTGVSDYGYTF. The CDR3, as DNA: TGTGCCAGCAGAATGACAGGGGTTTCGGACTATGGCTACACCTTC.

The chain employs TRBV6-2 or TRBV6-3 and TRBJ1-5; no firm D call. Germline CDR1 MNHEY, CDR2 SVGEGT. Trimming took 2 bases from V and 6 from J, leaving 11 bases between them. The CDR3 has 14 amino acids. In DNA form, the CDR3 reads TGTGCCAGCAGTTACCGCGGCCCGGGTCAGCCCCAGCATTTT. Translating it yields CASSYRGPGQPQHF.

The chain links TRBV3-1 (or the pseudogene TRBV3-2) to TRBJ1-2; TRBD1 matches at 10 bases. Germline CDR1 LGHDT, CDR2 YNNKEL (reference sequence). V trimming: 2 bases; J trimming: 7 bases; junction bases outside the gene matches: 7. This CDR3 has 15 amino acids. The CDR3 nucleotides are TGTGCCAGCAGCCAAAGACAGGGGGCCGTTCCTGGCTACACCTTC. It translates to CASSQRQGAVPGYTF.

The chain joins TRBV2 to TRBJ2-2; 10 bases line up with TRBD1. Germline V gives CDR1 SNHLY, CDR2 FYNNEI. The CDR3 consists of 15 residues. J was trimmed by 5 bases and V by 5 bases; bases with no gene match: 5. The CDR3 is CASSPGQGLTGELFF. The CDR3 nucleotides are TGTGCCAGCAGTCCGGGACAGGGGTTGACCGGGGAGCTGTTTTTT.

Written as DNA, the CDR3 is TGTGCCAGCAGCTTATGGCAGGGGGCCGAAGCTTTCTTT. It specifies CASSLWQGAEAFF. The V call is TRBV12-3 or TRBV12-4, the J call TRBJ1-1; 8 nucleotides match TRBD1. The CDR3 has 13 amino acids. V lost 6 bases to trimming and J lost 8 bases; unmatched junction nucleotides: 8.

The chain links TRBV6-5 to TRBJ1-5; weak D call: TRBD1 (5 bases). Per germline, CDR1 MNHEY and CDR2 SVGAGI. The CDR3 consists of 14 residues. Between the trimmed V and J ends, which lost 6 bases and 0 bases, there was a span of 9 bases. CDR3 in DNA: TGTGCCAGCAGGCAGGGTTATAGCAATCAGCCCCAGCATTTT. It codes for CASRQGYSNQPQHF.

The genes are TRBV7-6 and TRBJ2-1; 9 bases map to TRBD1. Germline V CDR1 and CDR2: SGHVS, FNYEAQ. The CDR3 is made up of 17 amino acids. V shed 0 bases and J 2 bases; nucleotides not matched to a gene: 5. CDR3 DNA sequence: TGTGCCAGCAGCTTAGCGTCGAGACAGGGGGCCTACAATGAGCAGTTCTTC. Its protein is CASSLASRQGAYNEQFF.

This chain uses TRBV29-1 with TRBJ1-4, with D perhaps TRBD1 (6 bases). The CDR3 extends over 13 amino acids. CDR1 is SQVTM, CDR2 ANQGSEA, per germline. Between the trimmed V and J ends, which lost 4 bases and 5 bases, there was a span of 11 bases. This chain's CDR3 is CSVGTAKNEKLFF. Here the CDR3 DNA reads TGCAGCGTTGGGACAGCCAAAAATGAAAAACTGTTTTTT.

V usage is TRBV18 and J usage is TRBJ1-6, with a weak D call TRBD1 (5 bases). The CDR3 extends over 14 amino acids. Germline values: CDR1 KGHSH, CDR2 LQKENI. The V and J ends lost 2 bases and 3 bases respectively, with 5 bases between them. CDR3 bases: TGTGCCAGCTCACCAGACAGCTATAATTCACCCCTCCACTTT. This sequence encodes CASSPDSYNSPLHF. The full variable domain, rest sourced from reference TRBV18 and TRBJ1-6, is NAGVMQNPRHLVRRRGQEARLRCSPMKGHSHVYWYRQLPEEGLKFMVYLQKENIIDESGMPKERFSAEFPKEGPSILRIQQVVRGDSAAYFCASSPDSYNSPLHFGNGTRLTVT.

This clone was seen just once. The CDR3 DNA reads as TGTGCCAGCAGCCAAGGGTCGCAGGCGGGCTCCTATAATTCACCCCTCCACTTT. It encodes CASSQGSQAGSYNSPLHF. The chain carries TRBV3-1 (or the pseudogene TRBV3-2) and TRBJ1-6; D ambiguous. This CDR3 region has 18 residues. With 1 base removed from V and 0 bases from J, the gap between germline ends came to 13 bases. Germline V gene data show CDR1 as LGHDT and CDR2 as YNNKEL (reference sequence).

CDR3 DNA: TGCGCCAGCAGCCAAGTAGGCGGGAGGACCTACAATGAGCAGTTCTTC. It codes for CASSQVGGRTYNEQFF. The chain is built from TRBV4-3 and TRBJ2-1; 8 bases are a match to TRBD2. Germline CDR1 and CDR2: LGHNA and YSLEER. After removal of 1 base from V and 2 bases from J, the junction contained 4 bases not matched to a gene. CDR3 length: 16 amino acids.

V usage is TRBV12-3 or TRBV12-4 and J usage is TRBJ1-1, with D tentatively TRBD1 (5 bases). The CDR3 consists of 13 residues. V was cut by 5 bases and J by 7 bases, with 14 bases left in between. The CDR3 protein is CASSTRQSYEAFF. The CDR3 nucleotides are TGTGCCAGCAGTACAAGACAGTCCTATGAAGCTTTCTTT.

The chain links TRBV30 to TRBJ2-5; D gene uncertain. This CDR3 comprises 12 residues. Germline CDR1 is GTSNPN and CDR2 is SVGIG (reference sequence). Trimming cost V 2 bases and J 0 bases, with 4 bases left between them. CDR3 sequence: CAWSRNQETQYF. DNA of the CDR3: TGTGCCTGGAGTCGTAACCAAGAGACCCAGTACTTC. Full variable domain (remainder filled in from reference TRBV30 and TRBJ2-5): SQTIHQWPATLVQPVGSPLSLECTVEGTSNPNLYWYRQAAGRGLQLLFYSVGIGQISSEVPQNLSASRPQDRQFILSSKKLLLSDSGFYLCAWSRNQETQYFGPGTRLLVL.

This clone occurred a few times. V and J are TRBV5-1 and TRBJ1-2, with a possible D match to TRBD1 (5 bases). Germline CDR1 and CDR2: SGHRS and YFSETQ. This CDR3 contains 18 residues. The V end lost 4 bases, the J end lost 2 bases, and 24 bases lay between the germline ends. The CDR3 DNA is TGCGCCAGCAGCCCCGGACAACTGGGAGGGCCGCAGAACTATGGCTACACCTTC. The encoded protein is CASSPGQLGGPQNYGYTF.

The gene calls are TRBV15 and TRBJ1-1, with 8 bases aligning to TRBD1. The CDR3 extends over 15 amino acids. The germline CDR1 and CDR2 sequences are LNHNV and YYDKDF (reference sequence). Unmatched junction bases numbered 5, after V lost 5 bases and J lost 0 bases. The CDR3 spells CATSRQGSMNTEAFF. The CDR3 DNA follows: TGTGCCACCAGCCGACAGGGGAGTATGAACACTGAAGCTTTCTTT.

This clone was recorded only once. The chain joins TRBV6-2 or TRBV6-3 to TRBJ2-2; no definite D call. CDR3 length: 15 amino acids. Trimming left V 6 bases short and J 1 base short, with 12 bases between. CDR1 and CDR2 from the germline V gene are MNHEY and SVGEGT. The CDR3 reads CASSYRRGNTGELFF. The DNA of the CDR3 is TGTGCCAGCAGCTATAGGCGCGGGAACACCGGGGAGCTGTTTTTT.

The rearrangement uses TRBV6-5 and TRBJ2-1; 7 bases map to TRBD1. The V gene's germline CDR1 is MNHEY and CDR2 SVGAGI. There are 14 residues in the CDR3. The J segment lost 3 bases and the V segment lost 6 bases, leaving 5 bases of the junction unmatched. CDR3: CASSRQGVYNEQFF. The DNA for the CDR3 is TGTGCCAGCAGCCGACAGGGCGTCTACAATGAGCAGTTCTTC.

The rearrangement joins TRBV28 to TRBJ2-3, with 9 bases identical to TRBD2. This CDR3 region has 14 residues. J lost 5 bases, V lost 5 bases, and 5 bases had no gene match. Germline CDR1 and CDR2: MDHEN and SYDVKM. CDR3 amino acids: CASSMRGGVDTQYF. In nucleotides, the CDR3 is TGTGCCAGCAGTATGCGGGGGGGGGTAGATACGCAGTATTTT.

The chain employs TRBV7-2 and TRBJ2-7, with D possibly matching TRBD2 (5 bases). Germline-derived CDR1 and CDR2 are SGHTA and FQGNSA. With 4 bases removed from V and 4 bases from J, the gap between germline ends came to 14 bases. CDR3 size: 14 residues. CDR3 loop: CASSYPASLYEQYF. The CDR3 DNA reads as TGTGCCAGCAGCTACCCGGCTAGCCTGTACGAGCAGTACTTC.

The CDR3 region is CASSLSGQGARSPLHF. Here the CDR3 DNA reads TGTGCCAGCAGTTTATCCGGACAGGGGGCAAGGTCACCCCTCCACTTT. This chain connects TRBV28 to TRBJ1-6; TRBD1 agrees at 11 bases. CDR3 length equals 16 residues. V gave up 1 base and J gave up 10 bases; unmatched junction bases: 6. The V gene's germline CDR1 is MDHEN and CDR2 SYDVKM.

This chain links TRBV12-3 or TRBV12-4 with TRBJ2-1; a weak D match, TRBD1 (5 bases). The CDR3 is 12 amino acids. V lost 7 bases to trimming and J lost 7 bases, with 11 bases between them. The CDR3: CASTPGHNEQFF. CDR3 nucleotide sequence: TGTGCCAGCACCCCCGGACATAATGAGCAGTTCTTC.

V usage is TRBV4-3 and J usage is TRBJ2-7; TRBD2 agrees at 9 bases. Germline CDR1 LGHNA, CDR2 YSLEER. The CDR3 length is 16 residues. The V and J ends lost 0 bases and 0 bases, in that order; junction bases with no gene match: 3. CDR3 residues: CASSQESGGSSYEQYF. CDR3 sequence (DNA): TGCGCCAGCAGCCAAGAAAGCGGGGGGAGCTCCTACGAGCAGTACTTC.